This record looks at one T cell receptor beta chain sequence and its context. As yet, its antigen is unknown. This entry comes from a study of blood T cells in healthy people across ages. A sample-barcoded 5' primer and a J-beta primer mix were used in a second PCR of roughly 7 to 11 cycles. Each CDR3 protein gets one entry after TCRdb re-called the 5' RACE reads with MiXCR. The data hold 850,000 to 1,000,000 distinct CDR3 sequences, with roughly 50% observed a single time. Findings of the study overall: Any conclusive comparison of naive versus antigen-experienced cells was prevented by using unsorted PBMCs. Comparison with aged donors showed that long-lived donors had more naive CD4+ cells and higher diversity.

Sequencing input: blood. The sequence was collected from a woman aged 55-70 years in good health.

The CDR3 spells CASSKALDRGRPDTQYF. The DNA for the CDR3 is TGTGCCAGCAGCAAAGCGCTGGACAGGGGGCGGCCAGATACGCAGTATTTT. The rearrangement joins TRBV21-1 to TRBJ2-3; TRBD1, the D gene given by the table, was not confirmed from the DNA. TRBV21-1 has pseudogene status. The CDR3 spans 17 residues.